The T cell receptor (beta chain) described here comes from a study of blood T cell repertoires in COVID-19. Original processing methods: Estimation of nucleated cell counts was performed using reference gene primer amplification. TCRdb's copy holds only in-frame clones and misses some; the assay was immunoSEQ multiplex PCR. V and J calls and clone size follow that table, whereas D and trimming were derived from the DNA. The sample has about 250,000 clones, approximately 83% seen once. Sequences were obtained from peripheral blood. The TCR comes from a man between 40 and 49 years old with acute or convalescent COVID-19.

The CDR3: CATSEFGFMAGGNTEAFF. The CDR3 DNA is TGTGCCACCAGTGAATTTGGATTTATGGCAGGGGGGAACACTGAAGCTTTCTTT. This chain connects TRBV24-1 to TRBJ1-1, with TRBD1 matching 7 bases. This CDR3 contains 18 residues. CDR1 is KGHDR, CDR2 SFDVKD, per germline. Germline trimming cut 4 bases from V and 1 base from J; bases unmatched to any gene: 14.